This T cell receptor (beta chain) was recorded in a study of graft-versus-host responses after intestinal transplantation. On the study more broadly: The transplants performed in recipients were multivisceral, liver-intestinal, or isolated intestinal. Recipients uniformly received anti-thymocyte globulin induction, followed by tacrolimus and steroids for roughly three years.

The table came from immunoSEQ multiplex PCR; TCRdb's copy has only in-frame clones and leaves some out. The repertoire consists of some 80,000 clones, with 75% to 95% occurring once and the leading ten covering less than 8.5%. On this clone itself: Its antigen is currently unknown.

This CDR3 comprises 15 residues. Germline V gene lookup returns CDR1 MNHEY and CDR2 SMNVEV (reference sequence). V gave up 6 bases and J gave up 10 bases; unmatched junction bases: 7. The specimen was unstimulated CD8+ T cells sorted from spleen or lymph node cells, collected before transplant. This clonotype was obtained from a human donor who was the organ donor for an intestinal transplant. This rearrangement joins TRBV27 to TRBJ2-1, with TRBD2 matching 15 bases. The CDR3 nucleotides are TGTGCCAGCAGCCCTGGGACTAGCGGGAGGACCGAGCAGTTCTTC. This encodes CASSPGTSGRTEQFF.